These 5 T cell receptor beta chains were sequenced from one sample in a study of shared clonotypes between healthy human individuals. The repertoire was sequenced with immunoSEQ multiplex PCR; TCRdb's copy has only in-frame clones and lacks some. Here the sample spans some 2 million clones, roughly 94% being singletons. The sample was naive CD4+ T cells sorted from blood. Subset meaning: CD45RA+ positively selected. The receptors here all came from a man between 18 and 29 years old in good health.

A remark on this clone: The sample carries other DNA sequences with the same CDR3. The CDR3 sequence: CSATPYEQYF. The CDR3 nucleotides are TGCAGTGCTACACCCTACGAGCAGTACTTC. The chain carries TRBV20-1 and TRBJ2-7; D is unclear. Deletions cut 4 bases from V and 2 bases from J, with 3 bases between. The CDR3 spans 10 residues. Germline V gene data show CDR1 as DFQATT and CDR2 as SNEGSKA (reference sequence).

V and J are TRBV2 and TRBJ2-7; D call uncertain. Trimming removed 6 bases from V and 2 bases from J, with 11 bases in between. The CDR3 extends over 13 amino acids. Per the germline V gene, CDR1 is SNHLY and CDR2 is FYNNEI. DNA of the CDR3: TGTGCCAGCAGGAAGATAGGAACCTACGAGCAGTACTTC. As protein: CASRKIGTYEQYF.

V gene TRBV7-8 combines with J gene TRBJ1-1; no firm D call. V was clipped by 6 bases and J by 4 bases, with 9 bases between them. CDR1 is SGHVS, CDR2 FQNEAQ, per germline. This CDR3 is built from 12 residues. This chain's CDR3 is CASSRPGTEAFF. CDR3 in DNA: TGTGCCAGCAGTCGGCCGGGCACTGAAGCTTTCTTT.

The chain combines TRBV5-5 with TRBJ2-2, with 9 nucleotides matching TRBD2. This CDR3 is built from 16 residues. V shed 3 bases, J shed 4 bases, and the junction held 7 bases outside the gene matches. The V gene's germline CDR1 is SGHKS and CDR2 YYEKEE (reference sequence). The CDR3 nucleotides read TGTGCCAGCAGCTCCTTAGCGGGAGTAGGCACCGGGGAGCTGTTTTTT. Amino acid sequence: CASSSLAGVGTGELFF.

Comments on this clone: A read error may account for a junction end that differs from germline. Other nucleotide sequences from this sample produce the same CDR3. The rearrangement joins TRBV2 to TRBJ1-5, with D uncertain. The CDR3 extends over 11 amino acids. The germline CDR1 and CDR2 sequences are SNHLY and FYNNEI. The CDR3 bases are TGTGCCAGCAGTAGCGATCAGCCCCAGCATTTT. Amino acids: CASSSDQPQHF. Full variable domain (missing parts from reference TRBV2 and TRBJ1-5): EPEVTQTPSHQVTQMGQEVILRCVPISNHLYFYWYRQILGQKVEFLVSFYNNEISEKSEIFDDQFSVERPDGSNFTLKIRSTKLEDSAMYFCASSSDQPQHFGDGTRLSIL.